This paragraph reports one TCR beta chain. Its antigen remains unidentified. This sample stems from a study of CD8+CD57+ T cells in acquired aplastic anemia. As for the study in general: The study obtained an average of 3.2 ug of DNA from sorted CD4+ and CD8+ cells. Whole-study findings and limits: No significant difference in CD8+ Simpson's diversity was found between patients and controls. Between patients and controls, around 31 CD8+ CDR3 sequences were found in common.

TCR beta VDJ and CDR3 were profiled, and genomic DNA was the template. TCRdb independently ran MiXCR on the reads; one entry per CDR3 protein. The sample consists of about 270,000 distinct CDR3 sequences, approximately 55% of them appearing once. CDR1 LGHNA and CDR2 YSLEER come from the germline V gene. The CDR3 is 16 residues long. The V gene end was trimmed by 3 bases and the J gene end by 6 bases; junction bases not matched to a gene: 9. The chain has TRBV4-3 and TRBJ1-5, with 9 bases identical to TRBD1. The origin of this receptor is a human donor with severe aplastic anemia or a healthy control (not recorded which). The sample taken for sequencing was sorted CD4+, CD8+, or CD8+CD57+ T cells (not recorded which) from PBMCs. As DNA, the CDR3 is TGCGCCAGCAGCCAGGAACAGGGGGCAGGAGGTCAGCCCCAGCATTTT. Its protein product is CASSQEQGAGGQPQHF.